The 21 T cell receptor beta chains reported below all come from one sample, sequenced in a study of blood T cell repertoires in COVID-19. The method was immunoSEQ multiplex PCR; TCRdb's version includes in-frame clones alone and lacks a portion of them. The repertoire holds about 140,000 clones, with 84% as singletons. The sample comprised PBMCs or T cells enriched from blood (not recorded which). These receptors all stem from a woman between 50 and 59 years old with acute COVID-19.

This clone showed up just once. This chain joins TRBV4-3 and TRBJ2-1; D is unresolved. The germline V and J ends were trimmed by 1 base and 6 bases, with 10 bases remaining between them. Germline CDR1 and CDR2: LGHNA and YSLEER. This CDR3 is 14 amino acids long. CDR3 amino acids: CASSQVFSSNEQFF. In nucleotides, the CDR3 is TGCGCCAGCAGCCAAGTCTTCTCCAGCAATGAGCAGTTCTTC.

V usage is TRBV14 and J usage is TRBJ2-7; TRBD2 agrees at 12 bases. Germline CDR1 and CDR2: SGHDN and FVKESK. V was clipped by 4 bases and J by 3 bases; unmatched bases: 4. The CDR3 covers 15 residues. CDR3 DNA: TGTGCCAGCAGCCGGGGACTAGCGGGTATCTACGAGCAGTACTTC. Translating gives CASSRGLAGIYEQYF.

The chain carries TRBV9 and TRBJ1-1; the D is unclear. Germline-derived CDR1 and CDR2 are SGDLS and YYNGEE. CDR3 size: 13 residues. V was cut by 3 bases and J by 1 base, with 7 bases left in between. CDR3 amino acids: CASSGTTNTEAFF. For the CDR3, the DNA is TGTGCCAGCAGCGGCACTACGAACACTGAAGCTTTCTTT.

The chain links TRBV7-9 to TRBJ2-7, with D maybe TRBD1 (6 bases). The CDR3 sequence is 11 residues long. Germline V gene data show CDR1 as SEHNR and CDR2 as FQNEAQ (reference sequence). Between the trimmed V and J ends, which lost 5 bases and 13 bases, there was a span of 15 bases. The CDR3 loop reads CASSTSTGIYF. The CDR3 DNA is TGTGCCAGCAGCACCTCCACAGGGATCTACTTC.

The chain joins TRBV7-8 to TRBJ2-1; 10 positions match TRBD1. This CDR3 comprises 19 residues. The V gene end was trimmed by 2 bases and the J gene end by 7 bases; junction bases not matched to a gene: 17. The germline CDR1 and CDR2 sequences are SGHVS and FQNEAQ. Written as DNA, the CDR3 is TGTGCCAGCAGCTTACAACTCCCCTTCTTGGGACAGGGGAGTAATGAGCAGTTCTTC. Its translation is CASSLQLPFLGQGSNEQFF.

There are a few counts of this clone. The rearrangement links TRBV29-1 to TRBJ1-2; 9 bases are shared with TRBD1. There are 12 residues in the CDR3. J gave up 7 bases and V 3 bases, and 3 bases lay outside the gene matches. The germline V gene has CDR1 SQVTM and CDR2 ANQGSEA. The CDR3 sequence: CSVEDRGSGYTF. CDR3 nucleotides: TGCAGCGTTGAGGACAGGGGATCTGGCTACACCTTC.

V usage is TRBV4-2 and J usage is TRBJ1-6; 9 nucleotides line up with TRBD1. This CDR3 is built from 17 residues. Trimming took 0 bases from V and 12 from J; bases not matched to a gene: 12. The germline V gene has CDR1 LGHNA and CDR2 YNFKEQ. The CDR3 DNA reads as TGTGCCAGCAGCCAAGACCGACTTGGGACAGGGAGGGTACCCCTCCACTTT. Translation gives CASSQDRLGTGRVPLHF.

The CDR3 loop is CASSQGGSSGGVTQYF. In DNA, the CDR3 is TGCGCCAGCAGCCAAGGGGGGAGTTCGGGAGGTGTCACGCAGTATTTT. The V and J genes are TRBV4-3 and TRBJ2-3, with 7 bases aligning to TRBD2. There are 16 residues in the CDR3. V shed 1 base, J shed 9 bases, and the junction held 13 bases outside the gene matches. Germline V gives CDR1 LGHNA, CDR2 YSLEER.

The rearrangement uses TRBV5-6 and TRBJ2-1; TRBD2 agrees at 9 bases. V lost 4 bases, J lost 3 bases, and 8 bases stayed unmatched. The CDR3 is made up of 16 amino acids. Germline V gene data show CDR1 as SGHDT and CDR2 as YYEEEE. This CDR3 reads CASSPRPSGIYNEQFF. The CDR3 nucleotides read TGTGCCAGCAGCCCCCGGCCTAGCGGGATCTACAATGAGCAGTTCTTC.

The chain carries TRBV2 and TRBJ2-1; TRBD2 is a possible D gene (5 bases). The CDR3 contains 13 residues. V gave up 11 bases and J gave up 15 bases, with 26 bases separating them. Germline CDR1 is SNHLY and CDR2 is FYNNEI. CDR3 DNA: TGTGCCGTCGAGTCCCGCGGAGGACCTTCCAGGTTCTTC. This encodes CAVESRGGPSRFF.

The chain employs TRBV30 and TRBJ1-6, with D tentatively TRBD1 (6 bases). The CDR3 extends over 13 amino acids. The V gene lost 5 bases and the J gene lost 8 bases, with 13 bases spanning the gap. The germline V gene has CDR1 GTSNPN and CDR2 SVGIG (reference sequence). The CDR3 region is CAWGGQGHSPLHF. The CDR3 DNA is TGTGCCTGGGGGGGACAAGGACATTCACCCCTCCACTTT.

The rearrangement uses TRBV11-3 and TRBJ2-1; the match to TRBD2 covers 13 bases. The CDR3 extends over 16 amino acids. J gave up 7 bases and V 1 base, and 4 bases lay outside the gene matches. CDR1 is SGHNT, CDR2 YENEEA, per germline. The chain's CDR3 is CASSLVGLAGWNEQFF. The CDR3 DNA reads TGTGCCAGCAGCTTAGTGGGACTAGCGGGATGGAATGAGCAGTTCTTC.

The chain links TRBV9 to TRBJ2-3, with TRBD2 identical over 7 bases. The trim removed 3 bases at V and 14 bases at J, leaving 9 bases unmatched. In germline, CDR1 is SGDLS, CDR2 YYNGEE. CDR3 length equals 12 residues. CDR3 DNA sequence: TGTGCCAGCAGCGACGGACTAGGTTTAGCGTATTTT. It codes for CASSDGLGLAYF.

The V gene is TRBV9, the J gene TRBJ2-5; 10 bases match TRBD2. The length of the CDR3 is 15 residues. The J segment lost 3 bases and the V segment lost 3 bases, leaving 5 bases of the junction unmatched. Germline V gene sequence: CDR1 SGDLS, CDR2 YYNGEE. CDR3 sequence reads: CASSATSGVKETQYF. CDR3 DNA: TGTGCCAGCAGCGCAACTAGCGGGGTGAAAGAGACCCAGTACTTC.

The rearrangement joins TRBV11-3 to TRBJ1-6; D uncertain. The CDR3 spans 13 residues. Germline CDR1 reads SGHNT; CDR2 reads YENEEA. Trimming stripped 5 bases from V and 8 bases from J, with 10 bases between. CDR3 loop: CASSENVDSPLHF. The CDR3 nucleotides read TGTGCCAGCAGCGAGAACGTAGATTCACCCCTCCACTTT.

The chain recombines TRBV13 with TRBJ1-1; TRBD1 matches at 10 bases. Trimming at V came to 5 bases and at J to 0 bases, leaving 9 bases not matched to a gene. Germline CDR1 is PRHDT and CDR2 is FYEKMQ (reference sequence). The CDR3 loop spans 17 amino acids. The CDR3: CASSPRQGAIMNTEAFF. CDR3 in DNA: TGTGCCAGCAGCCCAAGACAGGGGGCTATCATGAACACTGAAGCTTTCTTT.

The CDR3 DNA reads TGTGCCAGCAGTGGGGGACAGAGCGAAGCTTTCTTT. Protein: CASSGGQSEAFF. The rearrangement uses TRBV21-1 and TRBJ1-1; the table names TRBD1, a call not compared with the DNA. TRBV21-1 is designated a pseudogene. This CDR3 region has 12 residues.

The chain uses TRBV28 and TRBJ2-6, with unresolved D. CDR1 is MDHEN and CDR2 is SYDVKM in the germline V gene. V was cut by 3 bases and J by 4 bases, with 4 bases left in between. This CDR3 comprises 13 residues. CDR3 nucleotide sequence: TGTGCCAGCAGTTTGGGCGGGGCCAACGTCCTGACTTTC. This codes for CASSLGGANVLTF.

The genes are TRBV7-6 and TRBJ2-3; D unresolved. The CDR3 has 15 residues. From germline, CDR1 is SGHVS and CDR2 FNYEAQ. Trimming took 5 bases from V and 1 from J, leaving 13 bases between them. In DNA form, the CDR3 reads TGTGCCAGCAGCCCCAATATAGTACGCACAGATACGCAGTATTTT. This codes for CASSPNIVRTDTQYF.

The chain recombines TRBV19 with TRBJ1-5, with D possibly TRBD1 on 6 matching bases. The CDR3 is 13 amino acids. Deletions cut 5 bases from V and 5 bases from J, with 10 bases between. Looked up from germline, CDR1 is LNHDA and CDR2 is SQIVND (reference sequence). The CDR3 DNA sequence: TGTGCCAGTAGTCCAGGGGTGGATCAGCCCCAGCATTTT. It yields the protein CASSPGVDQPQHF. The full variable domain, in which reference TRBV19 and TRBJ1-5 provide the parts outside the CDR3, is DGGITQSPKYLFRKEGQNVTLSCEQNLNHDAMYWYRQDPGQGLRLIYYSQIVNDFQKGDIAEGYSVSREKKESFPLTVTSAQKNPTAFYLCASSPGVDQPQHFGDGTRLSIL.

The V call is TRBV5-6, the J call TRBJ2-5, with 10 nucleotides matching TRBD2. V lost 4 bases, J lost 5 bases, and 5 bases stayed unmatched. CDR1 is SGHDT and CDR2 is YYEEEE in the germline V gene. CDR3 length equals 14 residues. CDR3 sequence: CASSRPTSGETQYF. DNA of the CDR3: TGTGCCAGCAGCCGCCCGACTAGCGGGGAGACCCAGTACTTC.